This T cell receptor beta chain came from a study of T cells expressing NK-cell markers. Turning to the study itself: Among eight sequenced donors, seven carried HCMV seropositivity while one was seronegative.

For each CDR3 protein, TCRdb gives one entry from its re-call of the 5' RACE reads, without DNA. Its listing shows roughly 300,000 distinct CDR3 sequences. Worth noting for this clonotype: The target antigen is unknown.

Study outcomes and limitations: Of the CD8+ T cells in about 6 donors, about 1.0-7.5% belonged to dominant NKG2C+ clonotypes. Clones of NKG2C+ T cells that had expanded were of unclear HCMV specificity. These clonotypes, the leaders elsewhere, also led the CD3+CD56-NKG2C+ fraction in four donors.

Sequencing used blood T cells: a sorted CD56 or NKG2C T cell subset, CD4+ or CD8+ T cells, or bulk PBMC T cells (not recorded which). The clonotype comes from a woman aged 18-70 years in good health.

The chain's CDR3 is CASSVDRWGGELFF. The chain carries TRBV9 and TRBJ2-2. There are 14 residues in the CDR3. Germline V gene data show CDR1 as SGDLS and CDR2 as YYNGEE.